A selection of T cell receptor beta chains follows, all from one sample in a study of blood T cell repertoires in COVID-19. This table comes from immunoSEQ multiplex PCR, and its TCRdb copy is limited to in-frame clones, with some not included. Here the sample spans some 200,000 clones, around 92% being singletons. The sequenced material came from peripheral blood. The receptors were gathered from a man aged 25-40 years with acute or convalescent COVID-19. Both conserved end residues are part of each CDR3. Each record gives: clone size, D gene, V gene, J gene, CDR3 DNA, CDR3 protein. A D gene is named only where the DNA matches it firmly. For some rows the clone size is stated as once, few or many, or as a class when expanded; others skip it.

clone size: NA
D gene: TRBD2
V gene: TRBV11-2
J gene: TRBJ2-7
CDR3 DNA: TGTGCCAGCAGCTCCCGTCCTAGCGGGAGGGCGCCCTACGAGCAGTACTTC
CDR3 protein: CASSSRPSGRAPYEQYF

clone size: NA
D gene: NA
V gene: TRBV2
J gene: TRBJ2-7
CDR3 DNA: TGTGCCAGGGGAAACCGGGACAACTACGAGCAGTACTTC
CDR3 protein: CARGNRDNYEQYF

clone size: NA
D gene: NA
V gene: TRBV9
J gene: TRBJ2-3
CDR3 DNA: TGTGCCAGCAGCATAAATACGCAGTATTTT
CDR3 protein: CASSINTQYF

clone size: NA
D gene: NA
V gene: TRBV5-1
J gene: TRBJ1-1
CDR3 DNA: TGCGCCAGCAGCTTGGGGACAGAGAACACTGAAGCTTTCTTT
CDR3 protein: CASSLGTENTEAFF

clone size: NA
D gene: NA
V gene: TRBV30
J gene: TRBJ2-7
CDR3 DNA: TGTGCCTGGAGCCAGTGGCCTCATTACTACGAGCAGTACTTC
CDR3 protein: CAWSQWPHYYEQYF

clone size: NA
D gene: NA
V gene: TRBV19
J gene: TRBJ2-2
CDR3 DNA: TGTGCCAGTAGTATGGCTAGCGATGCCGGGGAGCTGTTTTTT
CDR3 protein: CASSMASDAGELFF

clone size: once
D gene: NA
V gene: TRBV3-1/TRBV3-2
J gene: TRBJ2-1
CDR3 DNA: TGTGCCAGCAGCCCCCTCAGCGGTGGCTCCTACAATGAGCAGTTCTTC
CDR3 protein: CASSPLSGGSYNEQFF

clone size: NA
D gene: NA
V gene: TRBV11-2
J gene: TRBJ2-1
CDR3 DNA: TGTGCCAGCAGCTCCCTGAGCGGTGAGCAGTTCTTC
CDR3 protein: CASSSLSGEQFF

clone size: NA
D gene: TRBD2
V gene: TRBV29-1
J gene: TRBJ2-1
CDR3 DNA: TGCAGCGTTCTCATCGGGGGGACGTTGCAGTTCTTC
CDR3 protein: CSVLIGGTLQFF

clone size: NA
D gene: NA
V gene: TRBV28
J gene: TRBJ1-4
CDR3 DNA: TGTGCCAGCAGGGACCGGGGACTTCCTGAAAAACTGTTTTTT
CDR3 protein: CASRDRGLPEKLFF

clone size: NA
D gene: TRBD2
V gene: TRBV6-1
J gene: TRBJ2-6
CDR3 DNA: TGTGCCAGCAGTGACATAGCGGGCTCTGGGGCCAACGTCCTGACTTTC
CDR3 protein: CASSDIAGSGANVLTF

clone size: NA
D gene: NA
V gene: TRBV9
J gene: TRBJ1-5
CDR3 DNA: TGTGCCAGCAGCGTCAGCGGGGGCAATCAGCCCCAGCATTTT
CDR3 protein: CASSVSGGNQPQHF

clone size: once
D gene: TRBD2
V gene: TRBV29-1
J gene: TRBJ2-5
CDR3 DNA: TGCAGCGTTGAAAAGGGCGGGGGGGTCGCAGAGACCCAGTACTTC
CDR3 protein: CSVEKGGGVAETQYF

clone size: NA
D gene: NA
V gene: TRBV2
J gene: TRBJ1-1
CDR3 DNA: TGTGCTGGGGCAGTGGGGCGGAACACTGAAGCTTTCTTT
CDR3 protein: CAGAVGRNTEAFF

clone size: once
D gene: NA
V gene: TRBV18
J gene: TRBJ2-7
CDR3 DNA: TGTGCCAGCTCACCCGGCAGAGGGAGCTCCTACGAGCAGTACTTC
CDR3 protein: CASSPGRGSSYEQYF

clone size: NA
D gene: NA
V gene: TRBV28
J gene: TRBJ1-2
CDR3 DNA: TGTGCCAGCAGTCCTCCCCACAGAACCCATGGCTACACCTTC
CDR3 protein: CASSPPHRTHGYTF

clone size: NA
D gene: NA
V gene: TRBV6-5
J gene: TRBJ1-5
CDR3 DNA: TGTGCCAGCAGTCCCCGGAGGGATAGCAATCAGCCCCAGCATTTT
CDR3 protein: CASSPRRDSNQPQHF